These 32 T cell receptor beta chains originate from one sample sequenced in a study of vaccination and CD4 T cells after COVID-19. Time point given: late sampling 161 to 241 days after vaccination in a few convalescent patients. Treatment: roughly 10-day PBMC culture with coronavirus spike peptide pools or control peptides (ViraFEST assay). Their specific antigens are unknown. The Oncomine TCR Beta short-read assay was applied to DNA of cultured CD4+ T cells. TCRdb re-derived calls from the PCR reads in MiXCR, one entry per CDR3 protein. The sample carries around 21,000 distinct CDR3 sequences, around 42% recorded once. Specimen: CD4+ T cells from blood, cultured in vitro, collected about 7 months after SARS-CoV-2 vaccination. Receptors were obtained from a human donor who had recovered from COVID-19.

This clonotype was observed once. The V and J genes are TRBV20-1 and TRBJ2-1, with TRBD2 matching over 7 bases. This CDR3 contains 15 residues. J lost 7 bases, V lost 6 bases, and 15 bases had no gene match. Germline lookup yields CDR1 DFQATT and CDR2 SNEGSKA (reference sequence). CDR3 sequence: CSAHPTAGVRNEQFF. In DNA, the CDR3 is TGCAGTGCCCACCCCACCGCGGGAGTACGGAATGAGCAGTTCTTC.

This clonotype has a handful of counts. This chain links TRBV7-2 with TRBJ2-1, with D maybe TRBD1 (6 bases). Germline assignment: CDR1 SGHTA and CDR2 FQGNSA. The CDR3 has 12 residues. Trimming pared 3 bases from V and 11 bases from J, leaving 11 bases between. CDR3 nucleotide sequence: TGTGCCAGCAGCTTTACGTGGGGGCAGCAGTTCTTC. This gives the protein CASSFTWGQQFF.

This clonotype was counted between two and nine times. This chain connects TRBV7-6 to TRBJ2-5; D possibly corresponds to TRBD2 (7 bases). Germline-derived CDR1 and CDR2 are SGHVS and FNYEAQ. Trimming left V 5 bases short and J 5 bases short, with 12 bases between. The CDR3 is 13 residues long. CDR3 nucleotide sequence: TGTGCCAGCAGCGGGGGCGGGAGTGAGACCCAGTACTTC. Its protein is CASSGGGSETQYF.

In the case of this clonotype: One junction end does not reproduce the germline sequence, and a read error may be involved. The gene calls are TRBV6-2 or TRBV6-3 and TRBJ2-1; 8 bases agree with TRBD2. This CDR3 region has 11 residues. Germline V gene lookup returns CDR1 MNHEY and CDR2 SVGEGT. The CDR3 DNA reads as TGTGCCAGCAGAGAGTCCGGGACTAGTCTCTTC. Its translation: CASRESGTSLF.

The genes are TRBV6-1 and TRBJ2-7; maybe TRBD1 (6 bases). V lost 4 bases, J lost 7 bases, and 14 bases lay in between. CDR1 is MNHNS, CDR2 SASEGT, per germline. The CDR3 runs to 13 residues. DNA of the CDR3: TGTGCCAGCAGTGCCACAGGGTATGGGGAGCAGTACTTC. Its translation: CASSATGYGEQYF.

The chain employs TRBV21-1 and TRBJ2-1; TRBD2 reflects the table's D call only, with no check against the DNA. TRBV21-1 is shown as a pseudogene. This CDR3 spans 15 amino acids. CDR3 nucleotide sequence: TGTGCCAGCAGCCCAGGCGGGAGGGTGAGGAATGAGCAGTTCTTC. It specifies CASSPGGRVRNEQFF.

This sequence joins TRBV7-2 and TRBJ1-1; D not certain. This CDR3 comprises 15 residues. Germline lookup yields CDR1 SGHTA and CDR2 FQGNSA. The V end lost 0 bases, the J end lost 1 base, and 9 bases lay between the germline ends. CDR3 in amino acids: CASSLAPRSNTEAFF. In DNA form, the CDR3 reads TGTGCCAGCAGCTTAGCTCCTCGGTCGAACACTGAAGCTTTCTTT. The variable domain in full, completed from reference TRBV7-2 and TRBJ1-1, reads GAGVSQSPSNKVTEKGKDVELRCDPISGHTALYWYRQSLGQGLEFLIYFQGNSAPDKSGLPSDRFSAERTGGSVSTLTIQRTQQEDSAVYLCASSLAPRSNTEAFFGQGTRLTVV.

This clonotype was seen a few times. The CDR3 reads CSAGQIHYNSPLHF. For the CDR3, the DNA is TGCAGTGCTGGACAGATTCACTATAATTCACCCCTCCACTTT. This chain connects TRBV20-1 to TRBJ1-6, with a weak D call TRBD1 (6 bases). Germline V lookup: CDR1 DFQATT, CDR2 SNEGSKA (reference sequence). V was cut by 5 bases and J by 3 bases, with 11 bases left in between. This CDR3 is 14 amino acids long.

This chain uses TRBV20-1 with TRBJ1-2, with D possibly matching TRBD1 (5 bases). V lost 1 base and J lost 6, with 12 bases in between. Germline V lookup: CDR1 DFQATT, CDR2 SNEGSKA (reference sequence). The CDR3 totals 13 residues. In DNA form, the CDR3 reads TGCAGTGCTAGAGTGTGGCAGGGCGATGGCTACACCTTC. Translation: CSARVWQGDGYTF.

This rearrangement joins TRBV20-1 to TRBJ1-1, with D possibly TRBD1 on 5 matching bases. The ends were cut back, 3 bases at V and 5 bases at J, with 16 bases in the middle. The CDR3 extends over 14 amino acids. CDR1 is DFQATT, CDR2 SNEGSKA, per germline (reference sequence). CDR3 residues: CSASRDLGGTEAFF. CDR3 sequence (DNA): TGCAGTGCTAGCCGGGACTTGGGAGGGACTGAAGCTTTCTTT.

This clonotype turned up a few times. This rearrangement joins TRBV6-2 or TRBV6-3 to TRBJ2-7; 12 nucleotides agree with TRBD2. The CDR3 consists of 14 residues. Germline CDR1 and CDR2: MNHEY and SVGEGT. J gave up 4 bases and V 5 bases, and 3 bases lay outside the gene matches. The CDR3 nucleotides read TGTGCCAGCAGTAGGACTAGCGGGATTTACGAGCAGTACTTC. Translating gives CASSRTSGIYEQYF.

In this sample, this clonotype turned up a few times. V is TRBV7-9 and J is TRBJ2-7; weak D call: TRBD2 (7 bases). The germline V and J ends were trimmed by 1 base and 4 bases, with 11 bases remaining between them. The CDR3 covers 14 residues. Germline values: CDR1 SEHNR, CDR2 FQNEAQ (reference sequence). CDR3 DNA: TGTGCCAGCAGCTTAGGAGGGGGGGGATACGAGCAGTACTTC. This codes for CASSLGGGGYEQYF.

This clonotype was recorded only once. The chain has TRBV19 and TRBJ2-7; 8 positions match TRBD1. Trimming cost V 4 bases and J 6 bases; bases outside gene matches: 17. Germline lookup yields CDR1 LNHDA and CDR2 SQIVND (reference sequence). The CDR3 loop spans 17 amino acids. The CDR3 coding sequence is TGTGCCAGTAGTAGAAGAGGTGGAGGACAGGGCTTAGGCGAGCAGTACTTC. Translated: CASSRRGGGQGLGEQYF.

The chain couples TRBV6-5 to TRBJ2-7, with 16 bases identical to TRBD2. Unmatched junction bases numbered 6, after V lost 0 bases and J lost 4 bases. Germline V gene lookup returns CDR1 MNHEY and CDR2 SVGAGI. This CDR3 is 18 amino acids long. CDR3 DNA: TGTGCCAGCAGTTACTCTCCGGGACTAGCGGGAGGGGGATACGAGCAGTACTTC. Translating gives CASSYSPGLAGGGYEQYF.

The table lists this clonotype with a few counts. CDR3 in DNA: TGTGCCACCAGCAGGCAGGGGGGGACTGAAGCTTTCTTT. It encodes CATSRQGGTEAFF. V gene TRBV15 combines with J gene TRBJ1-1, with 7 bases identical to TRBD1. The CDR3 totals 13 residues. V lost 3 bases and J lost 5; bases outside the gene matches: 3. Germline CDR1 LNHNV, CDR2 YYDKDF (reference sequence).

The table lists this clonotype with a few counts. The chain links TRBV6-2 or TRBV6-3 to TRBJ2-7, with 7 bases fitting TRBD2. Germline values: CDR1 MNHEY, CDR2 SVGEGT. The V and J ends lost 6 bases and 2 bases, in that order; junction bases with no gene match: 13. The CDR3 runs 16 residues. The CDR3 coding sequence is TGTGCCAGCAGCCAAATCTCTAGCGGAGTCCCCTACGAGCAGTACTTC. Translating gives CASSQISSGVPYEQYF.

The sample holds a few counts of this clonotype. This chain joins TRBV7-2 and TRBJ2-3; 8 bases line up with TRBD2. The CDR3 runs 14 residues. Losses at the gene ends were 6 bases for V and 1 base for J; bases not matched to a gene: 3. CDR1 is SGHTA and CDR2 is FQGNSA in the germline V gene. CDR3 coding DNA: TGTGCCAGCAGTAGCGGGATCGGCACAGATACGCAGTATTTT. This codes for CASSSGIGTDTQYF.

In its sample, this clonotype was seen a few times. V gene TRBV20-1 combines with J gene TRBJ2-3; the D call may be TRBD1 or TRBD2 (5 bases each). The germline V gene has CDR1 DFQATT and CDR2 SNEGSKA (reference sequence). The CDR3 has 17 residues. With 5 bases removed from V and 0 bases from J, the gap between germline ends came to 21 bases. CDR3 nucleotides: TGCAGTGCTTGGGGGATGGCCACGACCTCTAGCACAGATACGCAGTATTTT. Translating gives CSAWGMATTSSTDTQYF.

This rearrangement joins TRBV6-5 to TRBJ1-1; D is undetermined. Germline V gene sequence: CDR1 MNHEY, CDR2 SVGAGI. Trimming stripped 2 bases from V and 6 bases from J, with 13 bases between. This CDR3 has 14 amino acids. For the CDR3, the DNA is TGTGCCAGCAGTTACACTCCGACCTGGGCTGAAGCTTTCTTT. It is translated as CASSYTPTWAEAFF.

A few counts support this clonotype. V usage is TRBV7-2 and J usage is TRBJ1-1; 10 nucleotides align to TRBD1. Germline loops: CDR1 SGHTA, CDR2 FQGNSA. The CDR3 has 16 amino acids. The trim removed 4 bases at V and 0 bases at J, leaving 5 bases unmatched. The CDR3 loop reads CASSSTGGGMNTEAFF. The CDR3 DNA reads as TGTGCCAGCAGCTCGACAGGGGGCGGTATGAACACTGAAGCTTTCTTT.

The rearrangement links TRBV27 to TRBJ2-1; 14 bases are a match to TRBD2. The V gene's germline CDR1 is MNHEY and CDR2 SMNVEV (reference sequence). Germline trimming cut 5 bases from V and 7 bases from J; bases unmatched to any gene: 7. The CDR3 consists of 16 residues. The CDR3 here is CASSPLGTSGSNEQFF. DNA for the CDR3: TGTGCCAGCAGTCCGCTCGGGACTAGCGGGAGTAATGAGCAGTTCTTC.

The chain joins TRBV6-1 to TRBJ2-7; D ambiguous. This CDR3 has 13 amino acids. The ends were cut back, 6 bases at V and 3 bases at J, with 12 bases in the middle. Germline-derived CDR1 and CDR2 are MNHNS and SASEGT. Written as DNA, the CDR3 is TGTGCCAGCAGACGACAAACCGACTACGAGCAGTACTTC. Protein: CASRRQTDYEQYF.

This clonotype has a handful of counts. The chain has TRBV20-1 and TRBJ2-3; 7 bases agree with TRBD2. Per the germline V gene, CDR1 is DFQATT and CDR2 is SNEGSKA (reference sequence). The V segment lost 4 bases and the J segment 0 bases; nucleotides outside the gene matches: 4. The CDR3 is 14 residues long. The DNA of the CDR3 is TGCAGTGCTACCCTAGCGGATAGCACAGATACGCAGTATTTT. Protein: CSATLADSTDTQYF.

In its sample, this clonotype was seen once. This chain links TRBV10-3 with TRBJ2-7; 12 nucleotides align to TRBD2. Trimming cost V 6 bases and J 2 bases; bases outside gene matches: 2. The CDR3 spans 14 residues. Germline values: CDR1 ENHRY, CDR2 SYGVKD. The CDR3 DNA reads TGTGCCATCAGGGGACTAGCGGGCGCCTACGAGCAGTACTTC. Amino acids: CAIRGLAGAYEQYF.

The chain's CDR3 is CSVEPPPGQFSNTEAFF. The CDR3 nucleotides read TGCAGCGTTGAGCCCCCACCCGGACAGTTCTCGAACACTGAAGCTTTCTTT. J is TRBJ1-1 and V is TRBV29-1; D perhaps matches TRBD1 (6 bases). Germline lookup yields CDR1 SQVTM and CDR2 ANQGSEA. The CDR3 extends over 17 amino acids. The ends were cut back, 3 bases at V and 1 base at J, with 21 bases in the middle.

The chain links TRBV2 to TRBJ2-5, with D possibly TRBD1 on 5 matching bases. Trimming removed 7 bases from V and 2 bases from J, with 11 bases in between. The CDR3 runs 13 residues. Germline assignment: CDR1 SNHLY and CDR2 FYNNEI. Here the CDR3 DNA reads TGTGCCAGCACAGCCAGGGCTCAAGAGACCCAGTACTTC. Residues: CASTARAQETQYF. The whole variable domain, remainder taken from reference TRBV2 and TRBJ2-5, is EPEVTQTPSHQVTQMGQEVILRCVPISNHLYFYWYRQILGQKVEFLVSFYNNEISEKSEIFDDQFSVERPDGSNFTLKIRSTKLEDSAMYFCASTARAQETQYFGPGTRLLVL.

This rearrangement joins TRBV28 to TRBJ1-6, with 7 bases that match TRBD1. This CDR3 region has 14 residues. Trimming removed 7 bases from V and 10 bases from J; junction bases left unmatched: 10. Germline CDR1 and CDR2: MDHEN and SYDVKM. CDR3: CASIHDRVKSPLHF. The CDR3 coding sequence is TGTGCCAGCATCCACGACAGGGTTAAGTCACCCCTCCACTTT. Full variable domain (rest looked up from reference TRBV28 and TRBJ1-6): DVKVTQSSRYLVKRTGEKVFLECVQDMDHENMFWYRQDPGLGLRLIYFSYDVKMKEKGDIPEGYSVSREKKERFSLILESASTNQTSMYLCASIHDRVKSPLHFGNGTRLTVT.

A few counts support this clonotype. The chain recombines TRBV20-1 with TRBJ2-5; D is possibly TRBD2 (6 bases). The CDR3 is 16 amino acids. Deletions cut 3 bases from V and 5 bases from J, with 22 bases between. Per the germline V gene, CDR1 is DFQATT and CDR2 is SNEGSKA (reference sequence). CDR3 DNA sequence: TGCAGTGCTAGGGCTGCGACTAGAGGGGTTTTGGAGACCCAGTACTTC. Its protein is CSARAATRGVLETQYF.

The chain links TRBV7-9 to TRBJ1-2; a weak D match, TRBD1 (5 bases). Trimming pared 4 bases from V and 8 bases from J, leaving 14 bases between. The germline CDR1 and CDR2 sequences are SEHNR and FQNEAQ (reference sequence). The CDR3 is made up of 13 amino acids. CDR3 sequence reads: CASSWFQGEGYTF. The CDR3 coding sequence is TGTGCCAGCAGCTGGTTCCAGGGTGAGGGCTACACCTTC.

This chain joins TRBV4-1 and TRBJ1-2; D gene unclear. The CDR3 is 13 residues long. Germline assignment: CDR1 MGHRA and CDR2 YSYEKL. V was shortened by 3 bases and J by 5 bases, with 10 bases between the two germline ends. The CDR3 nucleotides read TGCGCCAGCAGCCATGGTTGGCGGTATGGCTACACCTTC. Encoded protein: CASSHGWRYGYTF.

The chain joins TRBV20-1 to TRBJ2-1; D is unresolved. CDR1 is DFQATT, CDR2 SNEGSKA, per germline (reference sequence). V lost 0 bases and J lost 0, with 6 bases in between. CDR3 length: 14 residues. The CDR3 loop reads CSAREVSSYNEQFF. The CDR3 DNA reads TGCAGTGCTAGAGAGGTGAGCTCCTACAATGAGCAGTTCTTC.

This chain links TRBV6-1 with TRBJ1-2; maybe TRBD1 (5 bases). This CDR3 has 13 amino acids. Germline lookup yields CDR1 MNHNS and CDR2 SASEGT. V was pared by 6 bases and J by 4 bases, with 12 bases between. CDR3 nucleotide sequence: TGTGCCAGCAGAACTCAGGGCCCCTATGGCTACACCTTC. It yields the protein CASRTQGPYGYTF.